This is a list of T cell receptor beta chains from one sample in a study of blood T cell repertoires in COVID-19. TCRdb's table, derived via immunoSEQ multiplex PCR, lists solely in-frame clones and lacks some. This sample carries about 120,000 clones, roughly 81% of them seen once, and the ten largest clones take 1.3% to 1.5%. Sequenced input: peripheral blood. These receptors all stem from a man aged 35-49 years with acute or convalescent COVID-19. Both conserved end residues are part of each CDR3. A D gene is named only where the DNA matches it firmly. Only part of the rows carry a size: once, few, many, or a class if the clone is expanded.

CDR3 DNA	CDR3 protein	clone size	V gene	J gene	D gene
TGTGCCAGTAGTACGGTCCAGGGGGCTTACGAGCAGTACTTC	CASSTVQGAYEQYF	NA	TRBV19	TRBJ2-7	TRBD1
TGTGCCTGGAGTAGTAAATCGAGCTCCTATAATTCACCCCTCCACTTT	CAWSSKSSSYNSPLHF	NA	TRBV30	TRBJ1-6	NA
TGTGCCAGCAGCTTGGCTTATTACAATGAGCAGTTCTTC	CASSLAYYNEQFF	NA	TRBV5-8	TRBJ2-1	NA
TGTGCCAGCAGCTTAAGGACAGGGGTGCAAATCACTGAAGCTTTCTTT	CASSLRTGVQITEAFF	NA	TRBV11-2	TRBJ1-1	TRBD1
TGTGCCAGCAGCTTAACGGGGACAGCGAACACCGGGGAGCTGTTTTTT	CASSLTGTANTGELFF	once	TRBV7-3	TRBJ2-2	TRBD1
TGTGCCAGCACTATACAGGGGTTTGGGGAGCAGTACTTC	CASTIQGFGEQYF	NA	TRBV6-5	TRBJ2-7	TRBD1
TGCGCCAGCAGCCCGGCGGGTACAGCGGGGGGGCCGCAAGAGACCCAGTACTTC	CASSPAGTAGGPQETQYF	NA	TRBV5-1	TRBJ2-5	TRBD2
TGTGCCAGCAGTTACGAGGGATACAATCAGCCCCAGCATTTT	CASSYEGYNQPQHF	NA	TRBV6-2/TRBV6-3	TRBJ1-5	NA
TGCGCCAGCAGCCCGCCAGGAGCCAAAAACATTCAGTACTTC	CASSPPGAKNIQYF	NA	TRBV4-1	TRBJ2-4	NA
TGCGCCAGCAGCCAACCGGACAGGACCTATGGCTACACCTTC	CASSQPDRTYGYTF	NA	TRBV4-1	TRBJ1-2	TRBD1
TGTGCCAGTAGTATAATGTTAAACACTGAAGCTTTCTTT	CASSIMLNTEAFF	NA	TRBV19	TRBJ1-1	NA
TGTGCCAGCAGCTTAAGTGGGCGCTATTTGCGGGAGGGGAGCTACGAGCAGTACTTC	CASSLSGRYLREGSYEQYF	NA	TRBV7-2	TRBJ2-7	TRBD2
TGTGCCAGCTCACCACGGGTTCAAGAGACCCAGTACTTC	CASSPRVQETQYF	NA	TRBV7-3	TRBJ2-5	NA
TGTGCCAGCAGTGTCAACAGGGACTATGGCTACACCTTC	CASSVNRDYGYTF	NA	TRBV2	TRBJ1-2	NA
TGTGCCAGCTCACCTGGGCGACAGGGCCTAGGGTCCCAGCATTTT	CASSPGRQGLGSQHF	NA	TRBV18	TRBJ1-5	TRBD1
TGTGCCACTACAGGGGCCGGAGAGACCCAGTACTTC	CATTGAGETQYF	NA	TRBV3-1/TRBV3-2	TRBJ2-5	TRBD1
TGTGCCAGCAGTTCGACTCGTCGGGATGAGCAGTTCTTC	CASSSTRRDEQFF	NA	TRBV12-3/TRBV12-4	TRBJ2-1	NA
TGTGCCTGGAGTGGCCGCGAAAATGAAAAACTGTTTTTT	CAWSGRENEKLFF	few	TRBV30	TRBJ1-4	NA